A selection of T cell receptor beta chains follows, all from one sample in a study of control samples from healthy donors and cancer patients. Generated by immunoSEQ multiplex PCR, the TCRdb table keeps only in-frame clones and is missing some. The data contain some 170,000 clones, about 94% of them singletons. The sample comprised PBMCs. The receptors here all came from a man aged 60-69 years with colorectal cancer. Both conserved end residues are part of each CDR3. The order of the fields is clone size, CDR3 length, D gene, J gene, V gene, CDR3 protein, CDR3 DNA. A D gene is named only where the DNA matches it firmly. The size entry is marked missing in some rows and otherwise reads once, few, many or a size class.

>once|13|NA|TRBJ2-5|TRBV12-3/TRBV12-4
CASSLTGRETQYF
TGTGCCAGCAGCCTGACAGGCCGAGAGACCCAGTACTTC
>NA|14|TRBD1|TRBJ2-7|TRBV27
CASSLYGTGDEQYF
TGTGCCAGCAGTTTATACGGGACAGGGGACGAGCAGTACTTC
>NA|15|TRBD1|TRBJ1-1|TRBV9
CASSERQGGSPEAFF
TGTGCCAGCAGCGAAAGACAGGGAGGGAGTCCTGAAGCTTTCTTT
>NA|14|NA|TRBJ1-3|TRBV5-1
CASSPGTEGNTIYF
TGCGCCAGCAGCCCCGGGACCGAGGGAAACACCATATATTTT
>NA|14|TRBD1|TRBJ2-7|TRBV6-5
CASSRDSSRYEQCF
TGTGCCAGCAGTAGGGACAGTTCCCGTTACGAGCAGTGCTTC
>NA|17|NA|TRBJ2-1|TRBV7-9
CASSQGGTGKAYNEQFF
TGTGCCAGCAGCCAAGGGGGGACCGGGAAGGCCTACAATGAGCAGTTCTTC
>NA|14|NA|TRBJ1-2|TRBV19
CASSIDRRDYGYTF
TGTGCCAGTAGTATAGATCGGCGGGACTATGGCTACACCTTC
>NA|15|TRBD1|TRBJ1-6|TRBV6-2/TRBV6-3
CASSWTGIGNSPLHF
TGTGCCAGCAGTTGGACAGGGATCGGGAATTCACCCCTCCACTTT
>NA|14|TRBD1|TRBJ2-7|TRBV18
CASSYQDRDHEQYF
TGTGCCAGCTCTTATCAGGACAGGGACCACGAGCAGTACTTC
>NA|13|NA|TRBJ2-3|TRBV9
CASSVGGTDTQYF
TGTGCCAGCAGCGTAGGGGGCACAGATACGCAGTATTTT
>NA|15|NA|TRBJ2-7|TRBV30
CAWSGVRVDSYEQYF
TGTGCCTGGAGTGGCGTCAGAGTCGACTCCTACGAGCAGTACTTC
>NA|14|NA|TRBJ1-5|TRBV19
CASSIVRINQPQHF
TGTGCCAGTAGTATCGTTAGGATCAATCAGCCCCAGCATTTT
>NA|15|NA|TRBJ1-5|TRBV2
CASRATGLGNQPQHF
TGTGCCAGCAGAGCTACAGGGTTAGGAAATCAGCCCCAGCATTTT
>NA|14|NA|TRBJ1-5|TRBV30
CAWSPSRGNQPQHF
TGTGCCTGGAGCCCATCCAGGGGTAATCAGCCCCAGCATTTT
>few|13|NA|TRBJ1-4|TRBV9
CASSVSAGEKLFF
TGTGCCAGCAGCGTATCAGCGGGGGAAAAACTGTTTTTT
>once|15|TRBD1|TRBJ1-5|TRBV10-3
CAISEGYRGEQPQHF
TGTGCCATCAGTGAAGGGTACAGGGGAGAACAGCCCCAGCATTTT
>NA|13|NA|TRBJ1-5|TRBV19
CASSTQSNQPQHF
TGTGCCAGTAGTACCCAGAGCAATCAGCCCCAGCATTTT
>NA|13|NA|TRBJ1-2|TRBV19
CASSSRTKDGYTF
TGTGCCAGTAGTAGCCGGACAAAGGATGGCTACACCTTC
>once|16|NA|TRBJ2-7|TRBV4-1
CASSQQWPRRGEEQYF
TGCGCCAGCAGCCAACAGTGGCCGCGGAGGGGAGAAGAGCAGTACTTC
>NA|13|NA|TRBJ1-2|TRBV28
CASSLMQPLVYTF
TGTGCCAGCAGTTTGATGCAGCCTCTCGTCTACACCTTC
>NA|16|NA|TRBJ2-3|TRBV2
CASSEGSRQVTDTQYF
TGTGCCAGCAGTGAGGGATCGCGCCAAGTCACAGATACGCAGTATTTT
>few|13|TRBD1|TRBJ1-1|TRBV5-8
CASSLGQGIEAFF
TGTGCCAGCAGCTTGGGACAGGGTATTGAAGCTTTCTTT
>NA|10|NA|TRBJ1-2|TRBV23-1
CASGDNGYTF
TGCGCCAGCGGGGACAATGGCTACACCTTC
>NA|18|TRBD1|TRBJ1-3|TRBV9
CASSRGSDTGGNGNTIYF
TGTGCCAGCAGCCGCGGGTCTGATACAGGGGGCAATGGAAACACCATATATTTT
>NA|16|TRBD2|TRBJ2-1|TRBV5-4
CASSLDLAGNYNEQFF
TGTGCCAGCAGCTTGGATTTAGCGGGGAACTACAATGAGCAGTTCTTC
>NA|12|NA|TRBJ2-1|TRBV12-3/TRBV12-4
CASSLGYNEQFF
TGTGCCAGCAGTTTAGGTTACAATGAGCAGTTCTTC
>NA|14|NA|TRBJ1-5|TRBV6-6
CASSYRDSNQPQHF
TGTGCCAGCAGTTACCGGGACAGCAATCAGCCCCAGCATTTT
>NA|14|NA|TRBJ1-2|TRBV7-9
CASSLDGGSNGYTF
TGTGCCAGCAGCTTAGATGGGGGAAGTAATGGCTACACCTTC
>NA|14|TRBD1|TRBJ2-7|TRBV3-1/TRBV3-2
CASSQPGQLIEQYF
TGTGCCAGCAGCCAGCCGGGACAGCTTATAGAGCAGTACTTC
>NA|15|TRBD1|TRBJ1-3|TRBV5-4
CASSQTGIGGNTIYF
TGTGCCAGCAGCCAGACAGGGATCGGTGGAAACACCATATATTTT
>NA|15|NA|TRBJ2-2|TRBV7-2
CASSPRVLSAGELFF
TGTGCCAGCAGCCCAAGGGTATTATCCGCCGGGGAGCTGTTTTTT
>NA|16|NA|TRBJ1-1|TRBV7-9
CASSPISLIDGTEAFF
TGTGCCAGCAGCCCAATCTCCCTAATAGACGGCACTGAAGCTTTCTTT
>NA|15|NA|TRBJ1-1|TRBV27
CASSLTGFAVTEAFF
TGTGCCAGCAGTTTAACAGGGTTCGCGGTCACTGAAGCTTTCTTT
>NA|14|NA|TRBJ1-2|TRBV11-2
CASSGGQRTYGYTF
TGTGCCAGCTCGGGAGGGCAGCGGACCTATGGCTACACCTTC
>NA|13|NA|TRBJ2-1|TRBV5-4
CASSLPPLNEQFF
TGTGCCAGCAGCCTACCCCCCCTGAATGAGCAGTTCTTC
>NA|14|NA|TRBJ2-7|TRBV5-1
CASSSGRYSYEQYF
TGCGCCAGCAGCTCCGGACGGTACTCCTACGAGCAGTACTTC
>NA|12|NA|TRBJ1-1|TRBV30
CAWIRGNTEAFF
TGTGCCTGGATCCGGGGTAACACTGAAGCTTTCTTT